This TCR beta chain was recovered during a study of T cells in Graves' hyperthyroidism and ophthalmopathy. Findings of the study overall: Peripheral blood also featured most of the thyroid clonotypes expanded above 0.001. The model foresaw ophthalmopathy a median around seven months prior to onset. In simple terms, a model built on 13 V-J features told ophthalmopathy apart from stable hyperthyroidism.

Details on this clonotype: Its matching antigen is unknown. The CDR3 does not close with the conserved phenylalanine or tryptophan, likely indicating a read error. It is unclear where the CDR3 begins or ends on the DNA, so no DNA is shown, and the CDR3 is as TCRdb lists it.

With a duration under 2 months, the hyperthyroidism was newly diagnosed in patients aged 18 to 65. Amplification targeted TCR beta CDR3 regions from RNA transcripts. The HTBI primer set served for first-round RT-PCR of the TCR CDR3. MiXCR, applied by TCRdb to the multiplex PCR reads, yields one record per CDR3 protein. Altogether about 540,000 distinct CDR3 sequences are present, around 42% being singletons, with the ten largest covering about 7.9%. This TCR was recovered from a woman aged 18 to 35 with Graves' hyperthyroidism. Sequenced material: peripheral blood or thyroid tissue (not recorded which).

This CDR3 is CAIRGGTVDYS. The V call is TRBV10-3, the J call TRBJ1-6; the table's D call, TRBD1, has no DNA check behind it. The CDR3 contains 11 residues when both ends are counted. Germline CDR1 and CDR2: ENHRY and SYGVKD.